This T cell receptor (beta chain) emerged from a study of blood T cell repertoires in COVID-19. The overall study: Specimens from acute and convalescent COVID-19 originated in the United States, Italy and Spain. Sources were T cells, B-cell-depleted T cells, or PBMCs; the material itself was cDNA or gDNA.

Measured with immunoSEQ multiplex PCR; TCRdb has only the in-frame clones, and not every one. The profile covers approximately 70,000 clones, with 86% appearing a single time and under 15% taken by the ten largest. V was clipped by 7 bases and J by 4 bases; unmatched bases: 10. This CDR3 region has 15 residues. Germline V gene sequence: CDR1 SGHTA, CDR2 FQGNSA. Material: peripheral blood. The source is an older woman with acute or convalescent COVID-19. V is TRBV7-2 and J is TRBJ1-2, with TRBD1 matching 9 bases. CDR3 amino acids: CASTPQGQGFYGYTF. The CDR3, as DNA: TGTGCCAGCACCCCCCAGGGACAGGGCTTCTATGGCTACACCTTC.